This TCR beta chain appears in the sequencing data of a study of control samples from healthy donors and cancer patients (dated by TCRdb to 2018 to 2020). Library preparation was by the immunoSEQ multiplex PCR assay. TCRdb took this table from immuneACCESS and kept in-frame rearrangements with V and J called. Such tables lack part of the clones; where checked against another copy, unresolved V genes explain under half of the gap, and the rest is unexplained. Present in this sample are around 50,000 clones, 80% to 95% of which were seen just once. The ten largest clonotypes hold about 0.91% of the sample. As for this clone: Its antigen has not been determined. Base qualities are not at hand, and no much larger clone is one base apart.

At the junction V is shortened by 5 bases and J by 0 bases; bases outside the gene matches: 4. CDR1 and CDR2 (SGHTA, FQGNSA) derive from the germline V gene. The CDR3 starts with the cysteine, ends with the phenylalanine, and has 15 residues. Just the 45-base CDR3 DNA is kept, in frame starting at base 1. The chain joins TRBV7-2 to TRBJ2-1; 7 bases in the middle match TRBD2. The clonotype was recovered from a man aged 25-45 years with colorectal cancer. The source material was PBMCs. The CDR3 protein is CASSQASGSYNEQFF. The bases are TGTGCCAGCAGCCAAGCTAGCGGCTCCTACAATGAGCAGTTCTTC.